Below, 20 T cell receptor beta chains from the same sample are listed, as sequenced in a study of cytomegalovirus exposure and HLA in healthy donors. The primer mix had 60 Vbeta and 13 Jbeta primers. Sequencing used immunoSEQ multiplex PCR; TCRdb keeps in-frame clones, though not all of them. The sample holds approximately 150,000 clones, 55% to 75% seen once. Sequencing input: PBMCs. The receptors were sampled from a woman aged 55-69 years in good health and CMV-seropositive.

The rearrangement links TRBV5-1 to TRBJ1-4; D remains unclear. Deletions cut 4 bases from V and 5 bases from J, with 15 bases between. The CDR3 loop spans 15 amino acids. CDR1 and CDR2 (germline): SGHRS, YFSETQ. CDR3 residues: CASSSEARTNEKLFF. In DNA, the CDR3 is TGCGCCAGCAGCAGCGAAGCTCGCACGAATGAAAAACTGTTTTTT.

This clone was detected only a few times. The rearrangement uses TRBV5-6 and TRBJ2-7; 7 nucleotides line up with TRBD1. The CDR3 spans 15 residues. Germline V lookup: CDR1 SGHDT, CDR2 YYEEEE. J gave up 3 bases and V 6 bases, and 12 bases lay outside the gene matches. For the CDR3, the DNA is TGTGCCAGCACCCCCTCATGGGCAGGGGGCTACGAGCAGTACTTC. It encodes CASTPSWAGGYEQYF. Filled out from reference TRBV5-6 and TRBJ2-7, the complete variable domain reads DAGVTQSPTHLIKTRGQQVTLRCSPKSGHDTVSWYQQALGQGPQFIFQYYEEEERQRGNFPDRFSGHQFPNYSSELNVNALLLGDSALYLCASTPSWAGGYEQYFGPGTRLTVT.

As concerns this clone: One end of the junction fails to match germline, which may point to a read error. This rearrangement joins TRBV6-5 to TRBJ2-7, with a weak D call TRBD2 (6 bases). Germline V gene lookup returns CDR1 MNHEY and CDR2 SVGAGI. The CDR3 runs to 16 residues. The CDR3 coding sequence is TGTGCCAGCAGTTACTCGGTCGACGGGAGCTCCCACGAGCAGTACTTC. The encoded protein is CASSYSVDGSSHEQYF.

V gene TRBV27 combines with J gene TRBJ1-2; 11 bases align to TRBD1. Germline CDR1 and CDR2: MNHEY and SMNVEV (reference sequence). V lost 5 bases to trimming and J lost 3 bases; unmatched junction nucleotides: 11. The length of the CDR3 is 17 residues. The CDR3 reads CASSTRTGGHSYYGYTF. The CDR3 DNA reads TGTGCCAGCAGTACCAGGACAGGGGGCCACTCCTACTATGGCTACACCTTC.

The chain combines TRBV5-1 with TRBJ2-1; 7 nucleotides match TRBD1. J gave up 6 bases and V 0 bases, and 6 bases lay outside the gene matches. Germline loops: CDR1 SGHRS, CDR2 YFSETQ. This CDR3 contains 15 residues. The CDR3 DNA sequence: TGCGCCAGCAGCTTGGGGGACAGAGGCGGCAATGAGCAGTTCTTC. It yields the protein CASSLGDRGGNEQFF.

The chain recombines TRBV7-9 with TRBJ1-1; tentatively, D is TRBD1 (6 bases). Germline V gene sequence: CDR1 SEHNR, CDR2 FQNEAQ (reference sequence). V was cut by 7 bases and J by 6 bases, with 24 bases left in between. The CDR3 length is 16 residues. In DNA, the CDR3 is TGTGCCAGCATCCAAGACCCAGGGGTTGGGTGGGCTGAAGCTTTCTTT. Residues: CASIQDPGVGWAEAFF.

V is TRBV27 and J is TRBJ1-5; 10 bases align to TRBD1. The germline CDR1 and CDR2 sequences are MNHEY and SMNVEV (reference sequence). The CDR3 extends over 16 amino acids. Trimming cost V 6 bases and J 1 base; bases outside gene matches: 6. The CDR3 spells CASSPDRGRSNQPQHF. Written as DNA, the CDR3 is TGTGCCAGCAGCCCAGACAGGGGGCGAAGCAATCAGCCCCAGCATTTT.

The rearrangement links TRBV7-9 to TRBJ2-5; weak D call: TRBD1 (6 bases). The DNA end favors TRBJ2-7, so the J call may be wrong. CDR3 length: 13 residues. Germline V lookup: CDR1 SEHNR, CDR2 FQNEAQ (reference sequence). This CDR3 is CASSTDRTYEQYF. The CDR3 DNA is TGTGCCAGCAGCACCGACAGGACCTACGAGCAGTACTTC.

J is TRBJ2-6 and V is TRBV2; 7 bases are a match to TRBD1. The germline V gene encodes CDR1 SNHLY and CDR2 FYNNEI. The CDR3 runs to 14 residues. Trimming at V came to 7 bases and at J to 2 bases, leaving 2 bases not matched to a gene. The CDR3 DNA sequence: TGTGCCAGCACCCAGGGGGCTGGGGCCAACGTCCTGACTTTC. It encodes CASTQGAGANVLTF. The variable domain in full, completed from reference TRBV2 and TRBJ2-6, reads EPEVTQTPSHQVTQMGQEVILRCVPISNHLYFYWYRQILGQKVEFLVSFYNNEISEKSEIFDDQFSVERPDGSNFTLKIRSTKLEDSAMYFCASTQGAGANVLTFGAGSRLTVL.

J is TRBJ2-1 and V is TRBV30; D is uncertain. CDR3 length equals 13 residues. The V and J ends lost 2 bases and 0 bases respectively, with 5 bases between them. Germline CDR1 reads GTSNPN; CDR2 reads SVGIG (reference sequence). For the CDR3, the DNA is TGTGCCTGGAGTCGGAGCTCCTACAATGAGCAGTTCTTC. This sequence encodes CAWSRSSYNEQFF.

The CDR3 DNA is TGTGCCTGGAACCCGGATCGCGGCAGTCGGGTACTAATTCAGTACTTC. Amino acid sequence: CAWNPDRGSRVLIQYF. The V gene is TRBV30, the J gene TRBJ2-4; D uncertain. The CDR3 is 16 amino acids. V was clipped by 4 bases and J by 10 bases, with 26 bases between them. Germline V lookup: CDR1 GTSNPN, CDR2 SVGIG (reference sequence). Variable domain in full (rest from reference TRBV30 and TRBJ2-4): SQTIHQWPATLVQPVGSPLSLECTVEGTSNPNLYWYRQAAGRGLQLLFYSVGIGQISSEVPQNLSASRPQDRQFILSSKKLLLSDSGFYLCAWNPDRGSRVLIQYFGAGTRLSVL.

The chain couples TRBV5-8 to TRBJ2-3, with 9 bases lining up with TRBD1. Trimming removed 5 bases from V and 4 bases from J; junction bases left unmatched: 8. In germline, CDR1 is SGHTS, CDR2 YDEGEE. The CDR3 has 15 amino acids. The CDR3 loop is CASRLPGQGSDTQYF. The CDR3 DNA sequence: TGTGCCAGCAGACTACCGGGACAGGGTTCAGATACGCAGTATTTT.

This sequence joins TRBV7-9 and TRBJ2-3; 7 positions match TRBD2. The germline CDR1 and CDR2 sequences are SEHNR and FQNEAQ (reference sequence). Germline trimming cut 2 bases from V and 0 bases from J; bases unmatched to any gene: 2. This CDR3 is built from 15 residues. CDR3 in amino acids: CASSLREGSTDTQYF. In DNA, the CDR3 is TGTGCCAGCAGCTTAAGGGAGGGTAGCACAGATACGCAGTATTTT.

In this sample, this clone turned up a few times. CDR3 sequence reads: CASTSTGYEQYF. The CDR3 region has the DNA TGTGCCAGCACCTCCACAGGATACGAGCAGTACTTC. V and J are TRBV27 and TRBJ2-7; tentatively, D is TRBD1 (5 bases). The CDR3 covers 12 residues. Germline CDR1 reads MNHEY; CDR2 reads SMNVEV (reference sequence). V shed 7 bases and J shed 4 bases, with 11 bases lying between them.

This clone was observed a single time. The V and J genes are TRBV6-1 and TRBJ2-1; TRBD2 aligns across 9 bases. Germline values: CDR1 MNHNS, CDR2 SASEGT. This CDR3 has 17 residues. V shed 1 base and J 7 bases; nucleotides not matched to a gene: 11. This CDR3 reads CASSEVPLAGRKNEQFF. CDR3 bases: TGTGCCAGCAGTGAAGTCCCACTAGCGGGTAGAAAAAATGAGCAGTTCTTC.

This clone came up once. The missing conserved phenylalanine or tryptophan at the end of this CDR3 makes a read error likely. The V and J genes are TRBV30 and TRBJ2-7; 7 bases match TRBD1. In germline, CDR1 is GTSNPN, CDR2 SVGIG (reference sequence). V was pared by 5 bases and J by 2 bases, with 6 bases of the junction left unmatched. CDR3 size: 13 residues. CDR3 in DNA: TGTGCCTGGGTCCGGGACAGACCCTACGAGCAGTACCTC. Translation: CAWVRDRPYEQYL.

J is TRBJ1-4 and V is TRBV28, with 8 bases fitting TRBD1. Germline values: CDR1 MDHEN, CDR2 SYDVKM. The ends lost 5 bases at V and 6 bases at J; junction bases unmatched: 8. This CDR3 is 15 amino acids long. In DNA form, the CDR3 reads TGTGCCAGCAGTCCCCCGTTACAGGGGGATGAAAAACTGTTTTTT. It specifies CASSPPLQGDEKLFF.

The chain combines TRBV28 with TRBJ1-3, with TRBD1 as a possible D gene (6 bases). In germline, CDR1 is MDHEN, CDR2 SYDVKM. There are 16 residues in the CDR3. V lost 3 bases to trimming and J lost 0 bases, with 12 bases between them. CDR3 amino acids: CASSLTLGGSGNTIYF. CDR3 nucleotides: TGTGCCAGCAGTTTGACCCTAGGGGGCTCTGGAAACACCATATATTTT.

The chain carries TRBV6-6 and TRBJ1-1; D remains ambiguous. The V gene lost 7 bases and the J gene lost 7 bases, with 13 bases spanning the gap. CDR1 MNHNY and CDR2 SVGAGI come from the germline V gene (reference sequence). This CDR3 comprises 12 residues. The CDR3 spells CASTLRDGEAFF. DNA for the CDR3: TGTGCCAGCACCCTGAGGGATGGTGAAGCTTTCTTT.

This clone was seen more than once but under ten times. The chain links TRBV5-1 to TRBJ2-5; no reliable D call. The CDR3 loop spans 14 amino acids. V lost 0 bases, J lost 0 bases, and 6 bases lay in between. Germline lookup yields CDR1 SGHRS and CDR2 YFSETQ. As DNA, the CDR3 is TGCGCCAGCAGCTTGGTCCCAGACCAAGAGACCCAGTACTTC. The encoded protein is CASSLVPDQETQYF.